Sequencing of this T cell receptor beta chain was carried out in a study of T cell changes during pregnancy in multiple sclerosis. TCRdb's copy holds only in-frame clones and misses some; the assay was immunoSEQ multiplex PCR. The sample includes 130,000 or so clones, around 95% of them seen just once. The TCR comes from a female donor with multiple sclerosis, enrolled in a pregnancy study. This material consisted of peripheral blood, taken after pregnancy.

CDR3 nucleotide sequence: TGTGCCAGCAGTTACTTAAAATTCTCTGGGGCCAACGTCCTGACTTTC. Protein product: CASSYLKFSGANVLTF. The chain uses TRBV6-5 and TRBJ2-6; D unresolved. V lost 1 base and J lost 0, with 7 bases in between. CDR3 length equals 16 residues. Germline V CDR1 and CDR2: MNHEY, SVGAGI.